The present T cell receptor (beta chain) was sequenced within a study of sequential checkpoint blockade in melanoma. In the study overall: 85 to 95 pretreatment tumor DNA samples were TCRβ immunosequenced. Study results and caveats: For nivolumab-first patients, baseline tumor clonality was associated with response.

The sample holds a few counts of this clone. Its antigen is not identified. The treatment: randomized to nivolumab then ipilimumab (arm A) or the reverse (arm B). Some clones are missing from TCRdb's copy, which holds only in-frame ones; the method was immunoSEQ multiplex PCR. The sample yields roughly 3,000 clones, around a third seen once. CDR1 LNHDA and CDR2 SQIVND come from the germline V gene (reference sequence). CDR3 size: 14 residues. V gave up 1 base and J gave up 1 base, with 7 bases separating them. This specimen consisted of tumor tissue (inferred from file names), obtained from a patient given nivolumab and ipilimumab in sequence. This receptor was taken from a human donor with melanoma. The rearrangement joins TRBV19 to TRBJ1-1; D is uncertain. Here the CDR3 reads CASSIVAGNTEAFF. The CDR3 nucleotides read TGTGCCAGTAGTATAGTAGCAGGGAACACTGAAGCTTTCTTT.